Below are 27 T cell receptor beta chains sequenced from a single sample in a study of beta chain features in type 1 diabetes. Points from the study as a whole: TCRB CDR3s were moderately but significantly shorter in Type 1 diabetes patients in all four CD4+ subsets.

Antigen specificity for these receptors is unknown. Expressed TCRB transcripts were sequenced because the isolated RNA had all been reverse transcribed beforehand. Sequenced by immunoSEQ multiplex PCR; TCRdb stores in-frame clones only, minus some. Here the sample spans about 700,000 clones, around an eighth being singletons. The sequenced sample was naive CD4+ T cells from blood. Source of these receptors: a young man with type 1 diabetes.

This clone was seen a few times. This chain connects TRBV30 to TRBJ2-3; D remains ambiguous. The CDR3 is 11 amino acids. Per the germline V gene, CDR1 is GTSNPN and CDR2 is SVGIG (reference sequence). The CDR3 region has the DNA TGTGCGGTAGCCCCTGCAGATACGCAGTATTTT. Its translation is CAVAPADTQYF.

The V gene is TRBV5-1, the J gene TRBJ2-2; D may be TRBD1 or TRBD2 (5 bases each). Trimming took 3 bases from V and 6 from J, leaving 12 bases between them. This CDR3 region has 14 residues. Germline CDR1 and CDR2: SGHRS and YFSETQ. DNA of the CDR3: TGCGCCAGCAGCTCGGTGGGGGTCCCCGGGGAGCTGTTTTTT. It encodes CASSSVGVPGELFF.

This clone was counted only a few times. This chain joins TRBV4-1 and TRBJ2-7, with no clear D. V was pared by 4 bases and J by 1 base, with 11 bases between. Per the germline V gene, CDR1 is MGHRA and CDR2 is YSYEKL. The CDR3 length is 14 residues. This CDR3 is CASSPRTPSYEQYF. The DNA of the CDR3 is TGCGCCAGCAGCCCTCGGACCCCGTCCTACGAGCAGTACTTC.

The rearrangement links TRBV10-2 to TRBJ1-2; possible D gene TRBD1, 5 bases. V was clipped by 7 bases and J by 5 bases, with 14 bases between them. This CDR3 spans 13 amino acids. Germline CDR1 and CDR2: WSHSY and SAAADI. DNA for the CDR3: TGCGCCAGCACGTCAGGGAGGTTTTATGGCTACACCTTC. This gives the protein CASTSGRFYGYTF.

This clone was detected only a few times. Here the CDR3 DNA reads TGTGCCAGCAGTTTCGGGACGGCCACCTACGAGCAGTACTTC. Translation gives CASSFGTATYEQYF. The chain joins TRBV28 to TRBJ2-7; D may be TRBD1 or TRBD2 (5 bases each). V was shortened by 3 bases and J by 2 bases, with 11 bases between the two germline ends. The germline gives CDR1 MDHEN, CDR2 SYDVKM. The CDR3 has 14 residues.

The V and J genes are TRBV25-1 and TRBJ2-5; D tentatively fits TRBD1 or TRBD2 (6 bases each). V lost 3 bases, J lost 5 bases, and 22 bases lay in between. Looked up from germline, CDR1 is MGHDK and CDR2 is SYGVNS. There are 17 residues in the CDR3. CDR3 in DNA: TGTGCCAGCAGTGATAGATACAGGGATGGGGGGCTGGAGACCCAGTACTTC. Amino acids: CASSDRYRDGGLETQYF. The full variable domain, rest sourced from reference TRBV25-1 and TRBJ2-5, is EADIYQTPRYLVIGTGKKITLECSQTMGHDKMYWYQQDPGMELHLIHYSYGVNSTEKGDLSSESTVSRIRTEHFPLTLESARPSHTSQYLCASSDRYRDGGLETQYFGPGTRLLVL.

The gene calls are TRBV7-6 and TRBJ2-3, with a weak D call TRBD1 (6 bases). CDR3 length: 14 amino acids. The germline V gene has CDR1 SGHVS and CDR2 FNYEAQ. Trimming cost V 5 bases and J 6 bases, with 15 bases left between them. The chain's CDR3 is CASSRGQGSDTQYF. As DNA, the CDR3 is TGTGCCAGCAGCAGGGGACAAGGATCGGATACGCAGTATTTT.

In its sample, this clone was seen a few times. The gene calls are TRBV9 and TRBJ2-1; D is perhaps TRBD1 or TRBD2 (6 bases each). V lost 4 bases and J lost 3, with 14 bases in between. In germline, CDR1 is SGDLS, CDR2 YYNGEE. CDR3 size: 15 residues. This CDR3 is CASSPVGGRYNEQFF. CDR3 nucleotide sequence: TGTGCCAGCAGCCCGGTAGGGGGGCGCTACAATGAGCAGTTCTTC.

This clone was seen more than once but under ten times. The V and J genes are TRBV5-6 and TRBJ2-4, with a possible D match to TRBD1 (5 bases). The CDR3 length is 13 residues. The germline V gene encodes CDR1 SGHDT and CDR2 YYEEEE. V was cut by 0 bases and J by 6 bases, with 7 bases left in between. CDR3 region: CASSLDRRNIQYF. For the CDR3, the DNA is TGTGCCAGCAGCTTGGACAGGAGAAACATTCAGTACTTC. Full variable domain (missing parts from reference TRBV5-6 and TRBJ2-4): DAGVTQSPTHLIKTRGQQVTLRCSPKSGHDTVSWYQQALGQGPQFIFQYYEEEERQRGNFPDRFSGHQFPNYSSELNVNALLLGDSALYLCASSLDRRNIQYFGAGTRLSVL.

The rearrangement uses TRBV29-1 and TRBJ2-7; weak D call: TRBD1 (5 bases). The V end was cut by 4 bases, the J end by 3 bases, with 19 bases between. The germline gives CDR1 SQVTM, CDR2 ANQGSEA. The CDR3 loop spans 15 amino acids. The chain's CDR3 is CSVAPGQGGFYEQYF. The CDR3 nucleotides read TGCAGCGTTGCCCCCGGGCAGGGTGGGTTCTACGAGCAGTACTTC.

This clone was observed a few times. As DNA, the CDR3 is TGTGCCAGCAGCCCCCTCCGTGTCCTTTTGTCAGGGCTTGGAGGCTACACCTTC. It yields the protein CASSPLRVLLSGLGGYTF. This chain links TRBV7-8 with TRBJ1-2, with D perhaps TRBD1 (5 bases). The CDR3 runs to 18 residues. Germline-derived CDR1 and CDR2 are SGHVS and FQNEAQ. With 5 bases removed from V and 8 bases from J, the gap between germline ends came to 30 bases.

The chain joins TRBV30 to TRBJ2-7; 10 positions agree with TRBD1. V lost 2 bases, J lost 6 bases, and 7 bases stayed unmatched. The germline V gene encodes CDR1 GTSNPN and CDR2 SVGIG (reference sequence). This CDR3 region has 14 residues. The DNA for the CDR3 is TGTGCCTGGAGTAGAGGGACAGGGGAGGCCGAGCAGTACTTC. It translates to CAWSRGTGEAEQYF.

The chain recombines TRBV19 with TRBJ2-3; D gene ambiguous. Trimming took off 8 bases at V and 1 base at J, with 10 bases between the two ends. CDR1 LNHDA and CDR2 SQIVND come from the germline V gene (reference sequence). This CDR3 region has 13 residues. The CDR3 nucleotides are TGTGCCAGTGCTAGACTCGGCACAGATACGCAGTATTTT. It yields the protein CASARLGTDTQYF.

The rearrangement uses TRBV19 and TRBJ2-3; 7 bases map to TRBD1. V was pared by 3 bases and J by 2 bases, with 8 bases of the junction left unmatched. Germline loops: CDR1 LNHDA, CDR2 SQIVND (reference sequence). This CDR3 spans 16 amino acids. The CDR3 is CASSIRTGDYTDTQYF. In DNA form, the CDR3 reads TGTGCCAGTAGTATTCGGACAGGTGATTACACAGATACGCAGTATTTT.

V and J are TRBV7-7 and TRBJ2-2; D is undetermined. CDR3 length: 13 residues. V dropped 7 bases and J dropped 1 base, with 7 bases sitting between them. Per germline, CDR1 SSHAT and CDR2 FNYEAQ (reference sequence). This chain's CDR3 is CASTPGNTGELFF. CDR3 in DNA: TGTGCCAGCACCCCCGGGAACACCGGGGAGCTGTTTTTT. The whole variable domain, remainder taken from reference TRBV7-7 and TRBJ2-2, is GAGVSQSPRYKVTKRGQDVTLRCDPISSHATLYWYQQALGQGPEFLTYFNYEAQPDKSGLPSDRFSAERPEGSISTLTIQRTEQRDSAMYRCASTPGNTGELFFGEGSRLTVL.

This CDR3 reads CASSRARQSTSDTQYF. In nucleotides, the CDR3 is TGTGCCAGCAGCCGAGCACGACAGAGCACATCGGATACGCAGTATTTT. The chain recombines TRBV27 with TRBJ2-3, with D possibly matching TRBD1 (5 bases). The V gene lost 6 bases and the J gene lost 6 bases, with 22 bases spanning the gap. This CDR3 is built from 16 residues. In germline, CDR1 is MNHEY, CDR2 SMNVEV (reference sequence).

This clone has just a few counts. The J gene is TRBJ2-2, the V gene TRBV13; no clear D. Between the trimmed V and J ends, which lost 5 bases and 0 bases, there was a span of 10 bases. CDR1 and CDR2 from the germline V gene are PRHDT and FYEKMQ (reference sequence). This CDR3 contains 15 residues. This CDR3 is CASSLPLANTGELFF. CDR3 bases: TGTGCCAGCAGCCTTCCTCTAGCGAACACCGGGGAGCTGTTTTTT.

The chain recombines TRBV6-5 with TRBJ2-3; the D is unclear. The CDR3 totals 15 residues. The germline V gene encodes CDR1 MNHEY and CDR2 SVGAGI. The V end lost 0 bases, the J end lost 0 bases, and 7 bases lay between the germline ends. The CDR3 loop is CASSYSGISTDTQYF. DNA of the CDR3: TGTGCCAGCAGTTACTCGGGGATTAGCACAGATACGCAGTATTTT.

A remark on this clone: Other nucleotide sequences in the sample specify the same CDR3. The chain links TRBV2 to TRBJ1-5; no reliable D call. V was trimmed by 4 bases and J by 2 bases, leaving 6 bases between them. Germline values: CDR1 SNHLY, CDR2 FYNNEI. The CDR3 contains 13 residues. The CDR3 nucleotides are TGTGCCAGCAGTGGTACAGGCAATCAGCCCCAGCATTTT. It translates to CASSGTGNQPQHF.

The CDR3 is CAISAGTAYTEAFF. The CDR3, as DNA: TGTGCCATCAGTGCCGGGACAGCGTACACTGAAGCTTTCTTT. This rearrangement joins TRBV10-3 to TRBJ1-1; 7 nucleotides line up with TRBD1. The CDR3 length is 14 residues. Germline CDR1 ENHRY, CDR2 SYGVKD. Germline trimming cut 4 bases from V and 3 bases from J; bases unmatched to any gene: 5.

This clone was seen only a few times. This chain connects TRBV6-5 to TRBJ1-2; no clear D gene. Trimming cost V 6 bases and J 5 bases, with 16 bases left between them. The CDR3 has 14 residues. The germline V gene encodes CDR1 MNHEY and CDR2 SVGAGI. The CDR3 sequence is CASSRAAATYGYTF. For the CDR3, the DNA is TGTGCCAGCAGCCGCGCGGCCGCGACTTATGGCTACACCTTC.

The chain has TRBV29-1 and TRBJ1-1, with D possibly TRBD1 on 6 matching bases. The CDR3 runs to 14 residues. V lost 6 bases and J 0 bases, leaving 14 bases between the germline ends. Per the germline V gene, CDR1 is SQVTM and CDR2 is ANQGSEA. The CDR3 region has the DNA TGCAGCGTCCAAGGGCACAGGGTGAACACTGAAGCTTTCTTT. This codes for CSVQGHRVNTEAFF.

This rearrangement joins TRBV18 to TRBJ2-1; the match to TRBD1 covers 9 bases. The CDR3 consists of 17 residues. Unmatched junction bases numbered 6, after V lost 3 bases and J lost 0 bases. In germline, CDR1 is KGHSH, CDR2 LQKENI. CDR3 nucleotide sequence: TGTGCCAGCTCACCGTCACAGGGGGCGAGCTCCTACAATGAGCAGTTCTTC. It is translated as CASSPSQGASSYNEQFF.

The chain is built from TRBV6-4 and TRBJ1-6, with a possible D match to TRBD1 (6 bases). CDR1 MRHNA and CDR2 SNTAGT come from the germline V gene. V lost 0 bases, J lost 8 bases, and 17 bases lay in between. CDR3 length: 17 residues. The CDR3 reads CASSDSPRTAFDSPLHF. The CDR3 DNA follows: TGTGCCAGCAGTGACTCCCCCCGGACAGCATTTGATTCACCCCTCCACTTT.

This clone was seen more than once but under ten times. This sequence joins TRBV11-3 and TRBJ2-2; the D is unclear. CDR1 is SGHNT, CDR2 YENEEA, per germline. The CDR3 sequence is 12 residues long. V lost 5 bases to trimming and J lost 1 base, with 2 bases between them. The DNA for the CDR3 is TGTGCCAGCAGCCAGAACACCGGGGAGCTGTTTTTT. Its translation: CASSQNTGELFF.

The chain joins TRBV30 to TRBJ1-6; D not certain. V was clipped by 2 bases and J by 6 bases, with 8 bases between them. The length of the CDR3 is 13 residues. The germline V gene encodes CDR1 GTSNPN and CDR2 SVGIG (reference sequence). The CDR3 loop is CAWSISGNSPLHF. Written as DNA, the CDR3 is TGTGCCTGGAGTATCAGCGGTAATTCACCCCTCCACTTT.

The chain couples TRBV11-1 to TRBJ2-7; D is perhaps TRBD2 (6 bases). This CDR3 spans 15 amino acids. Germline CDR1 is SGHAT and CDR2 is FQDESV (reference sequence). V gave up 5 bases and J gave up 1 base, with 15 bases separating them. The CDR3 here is CASSPTAGPSYEQYF. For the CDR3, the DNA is TGTGCCAGCAGCCCAACAGCGGGTCCGTCCTACGAGCAGTACTTC.